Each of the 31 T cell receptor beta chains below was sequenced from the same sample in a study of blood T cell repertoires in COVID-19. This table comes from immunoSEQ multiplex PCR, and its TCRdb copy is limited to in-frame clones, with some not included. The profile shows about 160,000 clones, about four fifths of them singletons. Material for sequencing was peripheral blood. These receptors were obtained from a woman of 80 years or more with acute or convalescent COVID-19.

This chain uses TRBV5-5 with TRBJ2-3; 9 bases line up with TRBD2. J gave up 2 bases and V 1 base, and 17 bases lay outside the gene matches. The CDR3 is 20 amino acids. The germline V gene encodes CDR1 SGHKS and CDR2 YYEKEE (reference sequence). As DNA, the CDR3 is TGTGCCAGCAGCTTGAGGTTGAGGAGCGGGAGGCCGACCAACACAGATACGCAGTATTTT. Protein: CASSLRLRSGRPTNTDTQYF.

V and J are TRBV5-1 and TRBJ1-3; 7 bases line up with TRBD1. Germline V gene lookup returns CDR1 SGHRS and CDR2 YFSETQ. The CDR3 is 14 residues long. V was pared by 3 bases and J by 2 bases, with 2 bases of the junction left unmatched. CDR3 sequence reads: CASSSGGPGNTIYF. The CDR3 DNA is TGCGCCAGCAGCTCAGGGGGGCCTGGAAACACCATATATTTT.

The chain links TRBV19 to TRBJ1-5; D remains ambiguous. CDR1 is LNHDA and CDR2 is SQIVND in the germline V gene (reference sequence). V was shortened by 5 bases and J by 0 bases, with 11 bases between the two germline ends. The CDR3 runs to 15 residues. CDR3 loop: CASSLELGSNQPQHF. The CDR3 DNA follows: TGTGCCAGTAGTTTGGAGCTGGGTAGCAATCAGCCCCAGCATTTT.

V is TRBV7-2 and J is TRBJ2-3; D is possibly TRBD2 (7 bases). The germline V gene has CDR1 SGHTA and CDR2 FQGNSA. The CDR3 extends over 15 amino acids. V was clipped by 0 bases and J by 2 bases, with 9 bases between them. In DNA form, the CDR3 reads TGTGCCAGCAGCTTAGCGGGGGGGCCCACAGATACGCAGTATTTT. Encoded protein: CASSLAGGPTDTQYF.

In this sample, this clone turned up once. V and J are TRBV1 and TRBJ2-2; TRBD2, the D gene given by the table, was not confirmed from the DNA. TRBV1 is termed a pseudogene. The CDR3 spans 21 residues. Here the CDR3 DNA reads TGCACCAGCAGCCAAGCCTCCCCATGCTCGGCGGGACCCGAGAACACCGGGGAGCTGTTTTTT. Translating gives CTSSQASPCSAGPENTGELFF.

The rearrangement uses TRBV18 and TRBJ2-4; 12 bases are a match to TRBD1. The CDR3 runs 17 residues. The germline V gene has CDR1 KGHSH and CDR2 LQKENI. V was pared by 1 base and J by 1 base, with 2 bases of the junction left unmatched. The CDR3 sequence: CASSPLGQGAAKNIQYF. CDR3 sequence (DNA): TGTGCCAGCTCACCACTGGGACAGGGGGCGGCCAAAAACATTCAGTACTTC.

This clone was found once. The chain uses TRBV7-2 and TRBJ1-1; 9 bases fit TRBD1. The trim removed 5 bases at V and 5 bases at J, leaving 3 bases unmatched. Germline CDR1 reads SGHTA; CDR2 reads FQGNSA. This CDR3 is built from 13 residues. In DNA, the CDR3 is TGTGCCAGCAGCCTAGGGACAGGGACTGAAGCTTTCTTT. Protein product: CASSLGTGTEAFF. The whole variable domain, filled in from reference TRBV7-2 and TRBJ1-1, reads GAGVSQSPSNKVTEKGKDVELRCDPISGHTALYWYRQSLGQGLEFLIYFQGNSAPDKSGLPSDRFSAERTGGSVSTLTIQRTQQEDSAVYLCASSLGTGTEAFFGQGTRLTVV.

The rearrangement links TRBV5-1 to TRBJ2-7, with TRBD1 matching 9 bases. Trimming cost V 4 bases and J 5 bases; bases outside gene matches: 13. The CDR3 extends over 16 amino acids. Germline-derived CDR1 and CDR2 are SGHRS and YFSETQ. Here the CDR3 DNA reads TGCGCCAGCAGCCCTAGGCCCGGGACAGGGTCAAACGAGCAGTACTTC. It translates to CASSPRPGTGSNEQYF. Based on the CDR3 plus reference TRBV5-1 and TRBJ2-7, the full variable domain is KAGVTQTPRYLIKTRGQQVTLSCSPISGHRSVSWYQQTPGQGLQFLFEYFSETQRNKGNFPGRFSGRQFSNSRSEMNVSTLELGDSALYLCASSPRPGTGSNEQYFGPGTRLTVT.

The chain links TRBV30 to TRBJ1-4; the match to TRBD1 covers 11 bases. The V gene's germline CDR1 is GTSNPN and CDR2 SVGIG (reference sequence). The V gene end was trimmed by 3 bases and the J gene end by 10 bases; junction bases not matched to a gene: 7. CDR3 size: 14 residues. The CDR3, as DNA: TGTGCCTGGAGCGTGGACAGGGGGCCGGGAAAACTGTTTTTT. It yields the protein CAWSVDRGPGKLFF.

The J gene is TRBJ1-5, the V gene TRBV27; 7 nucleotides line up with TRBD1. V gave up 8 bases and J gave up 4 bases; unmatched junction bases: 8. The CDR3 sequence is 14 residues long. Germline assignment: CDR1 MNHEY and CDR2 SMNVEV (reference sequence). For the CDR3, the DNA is TGTGCCAGCTCCACAGGGGAGACTAATCAGCCCCAGCATTTT. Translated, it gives CASSTGETNQPQHF.

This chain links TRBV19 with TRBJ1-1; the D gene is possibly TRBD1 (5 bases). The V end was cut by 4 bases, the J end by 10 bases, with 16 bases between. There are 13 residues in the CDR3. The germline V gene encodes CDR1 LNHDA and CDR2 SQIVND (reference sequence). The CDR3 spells CASSTGSLRGAFF. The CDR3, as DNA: TGTGCCAGTAGTACAGGTTCCCTAAGGGGAGCTTTCTTT.

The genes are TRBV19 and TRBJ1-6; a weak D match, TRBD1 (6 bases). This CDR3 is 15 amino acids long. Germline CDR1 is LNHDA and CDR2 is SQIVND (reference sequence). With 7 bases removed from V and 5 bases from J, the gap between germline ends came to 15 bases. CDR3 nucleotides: TGTGCCAGTACCCCCCGACAGGCGAATAATTCACCCCTCCACTTT. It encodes CASTPRQANNSPLHF.

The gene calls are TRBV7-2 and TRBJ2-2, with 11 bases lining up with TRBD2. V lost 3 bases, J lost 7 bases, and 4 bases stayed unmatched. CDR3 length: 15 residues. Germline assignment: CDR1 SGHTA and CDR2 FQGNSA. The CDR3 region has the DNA TGTGCCAGCAGCTTTCTAGCGGGAGGATTCGGGGAGCTGTTTTTT. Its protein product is CASSFLAGGFGELFF.

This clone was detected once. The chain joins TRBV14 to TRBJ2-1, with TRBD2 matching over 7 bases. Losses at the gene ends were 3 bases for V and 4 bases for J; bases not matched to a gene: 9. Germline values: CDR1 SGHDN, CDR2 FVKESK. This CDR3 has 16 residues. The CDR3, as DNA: TGTGCCAGCAGCCAGGGGTCTAGCGGAACGTACAATGAGCAGTTCTTC. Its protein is CASSQGSSGTYNEQFF.

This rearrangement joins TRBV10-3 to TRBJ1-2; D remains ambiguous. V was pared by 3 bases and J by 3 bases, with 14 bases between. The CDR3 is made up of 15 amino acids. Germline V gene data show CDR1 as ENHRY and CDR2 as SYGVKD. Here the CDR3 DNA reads TGTGCCATCAGTGAACAGCAGGATCTGTACTATGGCTACACCTTC. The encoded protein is CAISEQQDLYYGYTF.

As DNA, the CDR3 is TGTGCCAGCAGCCGAGAACAGGGGGCGGACACCGGGGAGCTGTTTTTT. Its protein is CASSREQGADTGELFF. The chain uses TRBV7-3 and TRBJ2-2; 9 nucleotides agree with TRBD1. Germline values: CDR1 SGHTA, CDR2 FQGTGA. This CDR3 has 16 amino acids. V gave up 5 bases and J gave up 3 bases; unmatched junction bases: 7. The full variable domain, with the rest looked up from reference TRBV7-3 and TRBJ2-2, is GAGVSQTPSNKVTEKGKYVELRCDPISGHTALYWYRQSLGQGPEFLIYFQGTGAADDSGLPNDRFFAVRPEGSVSTLKIQRTERGDSAVYLCASSREQGADTGELFFGEGSRLTVL.

DNA for the CDR3: TGTGCCAGCAGCCAAGTTTCAGGGGGGCCCTACGAGCAGTACTTC. This codes for CASSQVSGGPYEQYF. V is TRBV3-1 (or the pseudogene TRBV3-2) and J is TRBJ2-7; tentative D call: TRBD1 (7 bases). V was clipped by 1 base and J by 2 bases, with 12 bases between them. The CDR3 runs to 15 residues. Germline V gene sequence: CDR1 LGHDT, CDR2 YNNKEL (reference sequence).

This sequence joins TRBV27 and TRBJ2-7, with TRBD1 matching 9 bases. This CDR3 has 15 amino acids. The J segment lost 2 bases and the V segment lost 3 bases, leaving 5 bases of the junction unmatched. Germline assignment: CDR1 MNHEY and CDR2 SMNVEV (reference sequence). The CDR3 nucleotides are TGTGCCAGCAGTTTCTCCGGGACAGGGACCTACGAGCAGTACTTC. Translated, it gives CASSFSGTGTYEQYF.

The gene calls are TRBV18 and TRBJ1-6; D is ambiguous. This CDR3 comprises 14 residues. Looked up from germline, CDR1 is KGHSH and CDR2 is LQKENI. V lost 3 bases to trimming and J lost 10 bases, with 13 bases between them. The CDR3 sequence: CASSPNAGESPLHF. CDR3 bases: TGTGCCAGCTCACCGAACGCGGGCGAATCACCCCTCCACTTT.

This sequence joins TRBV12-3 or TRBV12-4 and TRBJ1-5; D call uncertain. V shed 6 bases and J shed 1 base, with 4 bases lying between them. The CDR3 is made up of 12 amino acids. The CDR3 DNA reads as TGTGCCAGCAGACGGAGCAATCAGCCCCAGCATTTT. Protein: CASRRSNQPQHF.

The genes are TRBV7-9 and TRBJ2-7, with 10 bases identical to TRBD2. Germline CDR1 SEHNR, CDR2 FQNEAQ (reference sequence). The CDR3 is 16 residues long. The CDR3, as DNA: TGTGCAACCGGGACTAGCGCGATCCACGCCTCCTACGAGCAGTACTTC. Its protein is CATGTSAIHASYEQYF.

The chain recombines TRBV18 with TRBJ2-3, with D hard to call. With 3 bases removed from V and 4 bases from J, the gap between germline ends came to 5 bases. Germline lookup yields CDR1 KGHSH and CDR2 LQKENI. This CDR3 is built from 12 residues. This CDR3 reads CASSPRSDTQYF. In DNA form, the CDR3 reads TGTGCCAGCTCACCGAGGTCAGATACGCAGTATTTT. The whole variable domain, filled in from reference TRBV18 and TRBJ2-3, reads NAGVMQNPRHLVRRRGQEARLRCSPMKGHSHVYWYRQLPEEGLKFMVYLQKENIIDESGMPKERFSAEFPKEGPSILRIQQVVRGDSAAYFCASSPRSDTQYFGPGTRLTVL.

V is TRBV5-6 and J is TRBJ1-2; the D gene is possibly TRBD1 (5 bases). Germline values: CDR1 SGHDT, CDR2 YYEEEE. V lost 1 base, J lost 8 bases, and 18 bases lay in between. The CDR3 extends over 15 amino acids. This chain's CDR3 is CASSLQGIRLVGYTF. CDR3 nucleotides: TGTGCCAGCAGCTTGCAGGGTATTCGTCTGGTCGGCTACACCTTC. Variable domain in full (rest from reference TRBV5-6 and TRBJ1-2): DAGVTQSPTHLIKTRGQQVTLRCSPKSGHDTVSWYQQALGQGPQFIFQYYEEEERQRGNFPDRFSGHQFPNYSSELNVNALLLGDSALYLCASSLQGIRLVGYTFGSGTRLTVV.

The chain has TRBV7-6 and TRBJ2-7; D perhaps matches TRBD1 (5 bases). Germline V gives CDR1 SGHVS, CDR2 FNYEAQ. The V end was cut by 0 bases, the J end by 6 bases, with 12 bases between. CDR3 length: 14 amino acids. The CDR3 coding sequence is TGTGCCAGCAGCTTAGCGCTCCAGGGTCCCGAGCAGTACTTC. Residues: CASSLALQGPEQYF.

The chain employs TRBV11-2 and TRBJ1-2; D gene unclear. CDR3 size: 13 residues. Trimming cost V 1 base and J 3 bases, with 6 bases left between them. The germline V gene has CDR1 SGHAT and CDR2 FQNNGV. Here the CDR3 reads CASSLGSYYGYTF. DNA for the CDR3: TGTGCCAGCAGCTTAGGGAGTTACTATGGCTACACCTTC.

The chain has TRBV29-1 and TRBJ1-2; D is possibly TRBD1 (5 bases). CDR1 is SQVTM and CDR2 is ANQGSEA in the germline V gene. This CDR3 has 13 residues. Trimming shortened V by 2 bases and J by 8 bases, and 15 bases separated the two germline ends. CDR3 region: CSVESGISMGYTF. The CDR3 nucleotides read TGCAGCGTTGAATCAGGGATAAGCATGGGCTACACCTTC.

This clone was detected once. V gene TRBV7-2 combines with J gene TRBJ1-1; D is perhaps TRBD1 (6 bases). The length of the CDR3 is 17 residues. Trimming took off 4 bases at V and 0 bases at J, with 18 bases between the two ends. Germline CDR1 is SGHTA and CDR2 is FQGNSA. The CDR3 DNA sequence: TGTGCCAGCAGCTCGCCGCCGGGACAACGGATGAACACTGAAGCTTTCTTT. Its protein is CASSSPPGQRMNTEAFF.

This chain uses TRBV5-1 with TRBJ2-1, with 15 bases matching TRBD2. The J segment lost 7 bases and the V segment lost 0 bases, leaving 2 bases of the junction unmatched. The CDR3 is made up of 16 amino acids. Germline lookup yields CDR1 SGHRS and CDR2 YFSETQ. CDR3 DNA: TGCGCCAGCAGCTTGGGGGGGACTAGCGGGAGGAATGAGCAGTTCTTC. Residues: CASSLGGTSGRNEQFF.

CDR3 sequence reads: CASSHDRSSYEQYF. CDR3 sequence (DNA): TGTGCCAGCAGTCATGACAGGAGCTCCTACGAGCAGTACTTC. V usage is TRBV2 and J usage is TRBJ2-7; maybe TRBD1 (6 bases). CDR1 and CDR2 from the germline V gene are SNHLY and FYNNEI. The CDR3 totals 14 residues. The V end was cut by 5 bases, the J end by 0 bases, with 11 bases between. The whole variable domain, remainder taken from reference TRBV2 and TRBJ2-7, is EPEVTQTPSHQVTQMGQEVILRCVPISNHLYFYWYRQILGQKVEFLVSFYNNEISEKSEIFDDQFSVERPDGSNFTLKIRSTKLEDSAMYFCASSHDRSSYEQYFGPGTRLTVT.

CDR3 sequence: CASSYSGRGNGYTF. CDR3 DNA: TGTGCCAGCAGTTACTCGGGGCGCGGGAATGGCTACACCTTC. This chain links TRBV6-5 with TRBJ1-2; D might be TRBD1 (5 bases). The CDR3 length is 14 residues. Germline CDR1 and CDR2: MNHEY and SVGAGI. V lost 0 bases, J lost 6 bases, and 11 bases lay in between.

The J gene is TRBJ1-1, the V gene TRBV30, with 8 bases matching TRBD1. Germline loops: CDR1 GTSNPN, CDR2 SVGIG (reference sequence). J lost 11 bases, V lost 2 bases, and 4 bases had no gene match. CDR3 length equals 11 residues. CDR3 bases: TGTGCCTGGAGTCCACAGGGGGAGGCTTTCTTT. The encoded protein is CAWSPQGEAFF.